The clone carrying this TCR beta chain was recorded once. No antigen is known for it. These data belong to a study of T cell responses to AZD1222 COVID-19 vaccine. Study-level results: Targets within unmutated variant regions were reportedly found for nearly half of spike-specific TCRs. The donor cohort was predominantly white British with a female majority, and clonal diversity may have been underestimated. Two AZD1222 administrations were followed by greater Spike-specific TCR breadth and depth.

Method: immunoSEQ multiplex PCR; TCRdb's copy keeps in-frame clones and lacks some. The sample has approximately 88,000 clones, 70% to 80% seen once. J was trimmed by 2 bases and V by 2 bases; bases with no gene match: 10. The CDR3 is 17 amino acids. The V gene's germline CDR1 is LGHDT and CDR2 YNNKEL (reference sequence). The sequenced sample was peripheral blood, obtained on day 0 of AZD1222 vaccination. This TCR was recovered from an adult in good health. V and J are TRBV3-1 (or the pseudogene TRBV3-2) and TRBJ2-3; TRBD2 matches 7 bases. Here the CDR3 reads CASSQSFAGDDTDTQYF. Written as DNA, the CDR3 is TGTGCCAGCAGCCAAAGTTTCGCGGGAGACGACACAGATACGCAGTATTTT.